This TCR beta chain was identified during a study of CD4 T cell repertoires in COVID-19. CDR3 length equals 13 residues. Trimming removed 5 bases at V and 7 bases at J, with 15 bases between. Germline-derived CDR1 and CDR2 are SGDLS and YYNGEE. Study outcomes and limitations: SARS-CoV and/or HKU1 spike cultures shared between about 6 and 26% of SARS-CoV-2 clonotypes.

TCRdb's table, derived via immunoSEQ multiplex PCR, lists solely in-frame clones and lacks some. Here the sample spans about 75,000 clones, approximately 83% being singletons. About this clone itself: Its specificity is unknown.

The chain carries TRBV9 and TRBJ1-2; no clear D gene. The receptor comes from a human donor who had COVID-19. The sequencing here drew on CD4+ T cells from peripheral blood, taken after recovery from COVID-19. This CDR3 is CASSATGVAGYTF. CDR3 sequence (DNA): TGTGCCAGCAGTGCAACCGGCGTAGCTGGCTACACCTTC. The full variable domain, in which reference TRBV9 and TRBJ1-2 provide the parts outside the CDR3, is DSGVTQTPKHLITATGQRVTLRCSPRSGDLSVYWYQQSLDQGLQFLIQYYNGEERAKGNILERFSAQQFPDLHSELNLSSLELGDSALYFCASSATGVAGYTFGSGTRLTVV.